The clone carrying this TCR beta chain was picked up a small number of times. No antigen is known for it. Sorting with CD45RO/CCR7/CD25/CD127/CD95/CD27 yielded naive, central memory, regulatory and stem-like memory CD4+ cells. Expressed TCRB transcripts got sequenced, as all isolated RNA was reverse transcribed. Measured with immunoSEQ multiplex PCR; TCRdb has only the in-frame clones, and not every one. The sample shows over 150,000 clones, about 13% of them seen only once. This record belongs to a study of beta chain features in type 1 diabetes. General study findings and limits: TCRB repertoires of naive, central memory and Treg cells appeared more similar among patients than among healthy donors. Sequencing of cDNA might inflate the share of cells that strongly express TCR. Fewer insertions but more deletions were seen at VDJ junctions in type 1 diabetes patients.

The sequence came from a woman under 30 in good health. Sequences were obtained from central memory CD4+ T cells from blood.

The CDR3 coding sequence is TGTGCCTGGAGGCGTATGGATACGCAGTATTTT. Its translation is CAWRRMDTQYF. The gene calls are TRBV30 and TRBJ2-3; D unresolved. The CDR3 spans 11 residues. The V end was cut by 3 bases, the J end by 6 bases, with 7 bases between. Looked up from germline, CDR1 is GTSNPN and CDR2 is SVGIG (reference sequence).